This TCR beta chain was captured by sequencing in a study of blood T cell repertoires in COVID-19. Study-wide context: Donors in the United States, Italy and Spain gave samples during acute or convalescent COVID-19.

Per the original data handling: Nucleated cell number was recorded as an estimate derived from reference gene primer amplification. Sequencing used immunoSEQ multiplex PCR; TCRdb keeps in-frame clones, though not all of them. That table is the source of V, J and clone size, and D and trimming were worked out from the DNA. The repertoire has approximately 120,000 clones, roughly 80% of them found once; the top ten carry approximately 4.3%. V was trimmed by 0 bases and J by 1 base, leaving 9 bases between them. Per germline, CDR1 SGHRS and CDR2 YFSETQ. This CDR3 contains 15 residues. This receptor was identified in a human donor in a cohort sampled during active or convalescent COVID-19. This sequence joins TRBV5-1 and TRBJ2-3; TRBD2 is a possible D gene (6 bases). Sequencing was performed on peripheral blood. The CDR3 DNA follows: TGCGCCAGCAGCTTGGCTTGGGGGGGCACAGATACGCAGTATTTT. Its protein product is CASSLAWGGTDTQYF.